Below, 22 T cell receptor beta chains from the same sample are listed, as sequenced in a study of T cells after yellow fever vaccination. TCRdb recomputed calls from the 5' RACE reads with MiXCR, one row per CDR3 protein. Here the sample spans roughly 48,000 distinct CDR3 sequences, 6.5% to 8% being singletons. The sample consisted of CD8+ T cells not binding an NS4B(214-222) dextramer, sorted from PBMCs, taken about 49 days after the first yellow fever vaccination. These receptors all come from a man between 18 and 35 years old who received the YFV17D yellow fever vaccine.

This clonotype was seen a handful of times. The J gene is TRBJ1-5, the V gene TRBV5-1; perhaps TRBD1 as D (5 bases). CDR1 SGHRS and CDR2 YFSETQ come from the germline V gene. This CDR3 contains 16 residues. Trimming pared 0 bases from V and 1 base from J, leaving 11 bases between. Here the CDR3 DNA reads TGCGCCAGCAGCTTGGGACCCTCAGGGAGCAATCAGCCCCAGCATTTT. It yields the protein CASSLGPSGSNQPQHF.

The genes are TRBV10-3 and TRBJ1-5; tentatively, D is TRBD1 (6 bases). CDR1 is ENHRY and CDR2 is SYGVKD in the germline V gene. V gave up 3 bases and J gave up 5 bases, with 17 bases separating them. This CDR3 region has 16 residues. The CDR3 region is CAISEKDSPAYQPQHF. In DNA, the CDR3 is TGTGCCATCAGTGAAAAGGACAGTCCCGCCTATCAGCCCCAGCATTTT.

This clonotype has only a few counts. The chain links TRBV4-3 to TRBJ2-3, with 9 bases identical to TRBD2. The CDR3 has 15 residues. Trimming cost V 5 bases and J 0 bases; bases outside gene matches: 3. CDR1 LGHNA and CDR2 YSLEER come from the germline V gene. The CDR3 sequence: CASSALAGSTDTQYF. The CDR3, as DNA: TGCGCCAGCAGCGCCCTAGCGGGGAGCACAGATACGCAGTATTTT.

This clonotype was counted many times. The gene calls are TRBV4-1 and TRBJ2-7; 7 bases line up with TRBD1. J lost 3 bases, V lost 0 bases, and 5 bases had no gene match. This CDR3 region has 15 residues. Germline V gene data show CDR1 as MGHRA and CDR2 as YSYEKL. The CDR3 sequence: CASSQEWTGLYEQYV. The DNA for the CDR3 is TGCGCCAGCAGCCAAGAATGGACAGGCCTCTACGAGCAGTACGTC.

CDR3 sequence: CASSQPQGSSYEQYF. In nucleotides, the CDR3 is TGTGCCAGCAGCCAGCCACAGGGGAGCTCCTACGAGCAGTACTTC. The rearrangement uses TRBV7-9 and TRBJ2-7, with 7 positions matching TRBD1. The V and J ends lost 5 bases and 0 bases, in that order; junction bases with no gene match: 7. Germline V gene data show CDR1 as SEHNR and CDR2 as FQNEAQ (reference sequence). The CDR3 consists of 15 residues.

This clonotype was seen repeatedly, ten times or more. The V call is TRBV28, the J call TRBJ2-3, with unresolved D. The CDR3 spans 13 residues. In germline, CDR1 is MDHEN, CDR2 SYDVKM. V was cut by 5 bases and J by 7 bases, with 13 bases left in between. Written as DNA, the CDR3 is TGTGCCAGCAGTCACCGACTTCATTATACGCAGTATTTT. Protein sequence: CASSHRLHYTQYF.

Comments on this clonotype: At one end, the junction sequence differs from germline, possibly due to a read error. The J gene is TRBJ2-3, the V gene TRBV27; 8 bases agree with TRBD2. The CDR3 contains 15 residues. Germline V CDR1 and CDR2: MNHEY, SMNVEV (reference sequence). CDR3 bases: TGTGCCAGCACTCGGGAGGGATGGAGCACAGATGCGCAGTATTTT. Translation: CASTREGWSTDAQYF.

This clonotype appeared a few times. This chain uses TRBV29-1 with TRBJ2-5; the match to TRBD2 covers 7 bases. The V gene end was trimmed by 4 bases and the J gene end by 5 bases; junction bases not matched to a gene: 16. Germline-derived CDR1 and CDR2 are SQVTM and ANQGSEA. The CDR3 covers 16 residues. DNA for the CDR3: TGCAGCGTTGTTAGGGCATCGAGCGGGGATAGGGAGACCCAGTACTTC. The encoded protein is CSVVRASSGDRETQYF. Full variable domain (rest looked up from reference TRBV29-1 and TRBJ2-5): SAVISQKPSRDICQRGTSLTIQCQVDSQVTMMFWYRQQPGQSLTLIATANQGSEATYESGFVIDKFPISRPNLTFSTLTVSNMSPEDSSIYLCSVVRASSGDRETQYFGPGTRLLVL.

This CDR3 reads CASSSSASGISDTQYF. CDR3 nucleotides: TGTGCCAGTAGTTCCTCGGCTAGCGGGATATCAGATACGCAGTATTTT. V gene TRBV19 combines with J gene TRBJ2-3; 9 bases align to TRBD2. The CDR3 length is 16 residues. With 5 bases clipped from V and 4 bases from J, the junction kept 10 bases outside the gene matches. CDR1 is LNHDA, CDR2 SQIVND, per germline (reference sequence).

This clonotype was seen many times. CDR3 in amino acids: CASSPIRDSQETQYF. The CDR3 DNA is TGTGCCAGCAGCCCTATACGGGACAGCCAAGAGACCCAGTACTTC. The rearrangement uses TRBV7-6 and TRBJ2-5; 7 nucleotides line up with TRBD1. The CDR3 totals 15 residues. Germline V gene lookup returns CDR1 SGHVS and CDR2 FNYEAQ. The ends lost 5 bases at V and 1 base at J; junction bases unmatched: 7.

Note on this clonotype: This may be a read error, as it is one base from a much larger clone. The DNA of the CDR3 is TGTGGCAGCAGCTTATTGGGGGAATCGAACACCGGGGAGCTGTTTTTT. Protein: CGSSLLGESNTGELFF. The gene calls are TRBV7-3 and TRBJ2-2; D could derive from TRBD1 or TRBD2 (5 bases each). CDR3 size: 16 residues. The germline V gene encodes CDR1 SGHTA and CDR2 FQGTGA. The complete variable domain, with remaining parts taken from reference TRBV7-3 and TRBJ2-2, reads GAGVSQTPSNKVTEKGKYVELRCDPISGHTALYWYRQSLGQGPEFLIYFQGTGAADDSGLPNDRFFAVRPEGSVSTLKIQRTERGDSAVYLCGSSLLGESNTGELFFGEGSRLTVL.

This clonotype came up many times. This rearrangement joins TRBV7-8 to TRBJ2-3; no clear D. This CDR3 comprises 15 residues. The V gene lost 4 bases and the J gene lost 3 bases, with 14 bases spanning the gap. Germline V gene sequence: CDR1 SGHVS, CDR2 FQNEAQ. CDR3 protein: CASSSPYDSTDTQYF. Here the CDR3 DNA reads TGTGCCAGCAGCTCACCTTATGATTCGACAGATACGCAGTATTTT.

This clonotype has a count of ten or more. V and J are TRBV7-9 and TRBJ2-2; 8 bases are shared with TRBD1. J gave up 2 bases and V 8 bases, and 4 bases lay outside the gene matches. The CDR3 extends over 14 amino acids. CDR1 and CDR2 from the germline V gene are SEHNR and FQNEAQ (reference sequence). The CDR3 coding sequence is TGTGCCAGCGCCGGACAGGGAAACACCGGGGAGCTGTTTTTT. This encodes CASAGQGNTGELFF.

The chain carries TRBV27 and TRBJ1-3; TRBD1 matches at 8 bases. This CDR3 has 17 amino acids. V lost 4 bases and J lost 0; bases outside the gene matches: 8. Germline lookup yields CDR1 MNHEY and CDR2 SMNVEV (reference sequence). The CDR3 protein is CASSSGQGGSSGNTIYF. The CDR3 nucleotides are TGTGCCAGCAGTTCCGGACAGGGAGGGAGCTCTGGAAACACCATATATTTT.

There are a few counts of this clonotype. The chain has TRBV5-1 and TRBJ1-1; a possible D gene is TRBD1 (5 bases). The CDR3 runs 15 residues. CDR1 is SGHRS, CDR2 YFSETQ, per germline. Trimming stripped 1 base from V and 1 base from J, with 11 bases between. Written as DNA, the CDR3 is TGCGCCAGCAGCTTGTCTAGGGGAGGGAACACTGAAGCTTTCTTT. Translation gives CASSLSRGGNTEAFF.

The chain uses TRBV4-1 and TRBJ1-2; D is uncertain. Germline V gene data show CDR1 as MGHRA and CDR2 as YSYEKL. There are 16 residues in the CDR3. The ends were cut back, 1 base at V and 4 bases at J, with 16 bases in the middle. This CDR3 is CASSQGRVRNSYGYTF. In DNA, the CDR3 is TGCGCCAGCAGCCAAGGACGGGTCAGGAACAGCTATGGCTACACCTTC.

V usage is TRBV7-9 and J usage is TRBJ1-1; 8 bases map to TRBD1. CDR3 size: 17 residues. V shed 4 bases and J 0 bases; nucleotides not matched to a gene: 10. The V gene's germline CDR1 is SEHNR and CDR2 FQNEAQ (reference sequence). In DNA, the CDR3 is TGTGCCAGCAGCTCGACTTACAGGGGGAAATTGAACACTGAAGCTTTCTTT. Encoded protein: CASSSTYRGKLNTEAFF.

On this clonotype itself: This may arise from a read error, as a much more abundant clone is one base away. The chain has TRBV12-3 or TRBV12-4 and TRBJ1-2; D call uncertain. Trimming left V 4 bases short and J 6 bases short, with 12 bases between. There are 13 residues in the CDR3. CDR3 coding DNA: TGTGCCAGCAGTTCGCGCGGGCCGGATGGCTACACCTTC. It yields the protein CASSSRGPDGYTF.

To note about this clonotype: Possible read error: a much larger clone is one base away. J is TRBJ2-6 and V is TRBV29-1, with D tentatively TRBD1 (5 bases). The CDR3 runs to 14 residues. CDR1 and CDR2 from the germline V gene are SQVTM and ANQGSEA. The DNA of the CDR3 is TGCAGCGTTGCTCAGCTCTCTGGGGCCAACTTCCTGACTTTC. Amino acid sequence: CSVAQLSGANFLTF.

A word on this clonotype: A read error may explain this, as a much larger clone is one base away. The chain recombines TRBV29-1 with TRBJ2-7; the D is unclear. V was shortened by 3 bases and J by 3 bases, with 12 bases between the two germline ends. Germline CDR1 SQVTM, CDR2 ANQGSEA. CDR3 length equals 13 residues. CDR3 residues: CSVEDRVGYEQYF. The CDR3, as DNA: TGCAGCGTTGAGGACCGGGTGGGCTACGAGCAGTACTTC.

The chain employs TRBV4-3 and TRBJ2-5, with D unresolved. Germline V gene sequence: CDR1 LGHNA, CDR2 YSLEER. V gave up 0 bases and J gave up 2 bases, with 10 bases separating them. The CDR3 consists of 15 residues. The CDR3 loop reads CASSQDFPQQETQYF. The CDR3 nucleotides read TGCGCCAGCAGCCAAGATTTCCCCCAGCAAGAGACCCAGTACTTC.

This clonotype has a count of ten or more. The CDR3 sequence is CASSTGLDGETQYF. The CDR3 coding sequence is TGTGCCAGCAGCACGGGACTAGACGGGGAGACCCAGTACTTC. The chain links TRBV5-4 to TRBJ2-5; 8 bases map to TRBD2. Unmatched junction bases numbered 7, after V lost 4 bases and J lost 5 bases. The CDR3 loop spans 14 amino acids. Germline CDR1 SGHNT, CDR2 YYREEE (reference sequence).